These 32 T cell receptor beta chains share one sample of origin, sequenced in a study of T cells after yellow fever vaccination. TCRdb itself ran the 5' RACE reads through MiXCR, one entry per CDR3 protein. The sample carries 500,000 to 550,000 distinct CDR3 sequences, 21% recorded once. The sample consisted of PBMCs, taken 20 to 25 days after the first yellow fever vaccination. These receptors were collected from a young man who received the YFV17D yellow fever vaccine.

The gene calls are TRBV28 and TRBJ2-1; D could derive from TRBD1 or TRBD2 (5 bases each). Trimming cost V 3 bases and J 7 bases, with 13 bases left between them. Germline lookup yields CDR1 MDHEN and CDR2 SYDVKM. This CDR3 spans 14 amino acids. CDR3 amino acids: CASSFGGWGNEQFF. As DNA, the CDR3 is TGTGCCAGCAGTTTTGGGGGTTGGGGGAATGAGCAGTTCTTC.

The chain joins TRBV4-2 to TRBJ1-1; D unresolved. Germline-derived CDR1 and CDR2 are LGHNA and YNFKEQ. Trimming pared 6 bases from V and 12 bases from J, leaving 17 bases between. The CDR3 extends over 12 amino acids. The CDR3: CASRRPLGGSFF. The CDR3 coding sequence is TGTGCCAGCAGACGACCGCTAGGAGGTTCTTTCTTT.

This clonotype was counted only a few times. The chain combines TRBV9 with TRBJ1-5, with TRBD1 as a possible D gene (5 bases). Trimming stripped 3 bases from V and 9 bases from J, with 13 bases between. CDR3 length: 13 residues. The germline CDR1 and CDR2 sequences are SGDLS and YYNGEE. CDR3 region: CASSGGGERPQHF. CDR3 nucleotides: TGTGCCAGCAGCGGCGGAGGGGAACGGCCCCAGCATTTT. Combining the CDR3 with reference TRBV9 and TRBJ1-5 gives the whole variable domain DSGVTQTPKHLITATGQRVTLRCSPRSGDLSVYWYQQSLDQGLQFLIQYYNGEERAKGNILERFSAQQFPDLHSELNLSSLELGDSALYFCASSGGGERPQHFGDGTRLSIL.

The table lists this clonotype with a few counts. The gene calls are TRBV18 and TRBJ2-3; tentatively, D is TRBD1 or TRBD2 (5 bases each). The V and J ends lost 3 bases and 4 bases respectively, with 14 bases between them. This CDR3 is 15 amino acids long. Germline V gene sequence: CDR1 KGHSH, CDR2 LQKENI. CDR3 coding DNA: TGTGCCAGCTCACCTGTGGGCCGAGGGGCAGATACGCAGTATTTT. Translation: CASSPVGRGADTQYF.

The CDR3 here is CASSLGTNGYTF. For the CDR3, the DNA is TGTGCCAGCAGCTTGGGGACAAATGGCTACACCTTC. The chain uses TRBV5-6 and TRBJ1-2, with D possibly being TRBD1 (5 bases). V lost 0 bases and J lost 6, with 6 bases in between. The CDR3 is 12 residues long. Germline lookup yields CDR1 SGHDT and CDR2 YYEEEE.

This clonotype occurred a few times. The CDR3 is CSVSSGTSSYEQYF. The CDR3 DNA reads TGCAGTGTTAGTTCCGGGACTAGCTCCTACGAGCAGTACTTC. The chain employs TRBV20-1 and TRBJ2-7, with 8 bases lining up with TRBD2. This CDR3 comprises 14 residues. Trimming took 7 bases from V and 0 from J; bases not matched to a gene: 8. CDR1 is DFQATT, CDR2 SNEGSKA, per germline (reference sequence).

This clonotype was picked up a small number of times. The chain combines TRBV7-8 with TRBJ1-1, with TRBD1 as a possible D gene (6 bases). CDR3 length equals 13 residues. Trimming stripped 7 bases from V and 3 bases from J, with 12 bases between. Germline CDR1 and CDR2: SGHVS and FQNEAQ. This chain's CDR3 is CASIEGGDTEAFF. The DNA for the CDR3 is TGTGCCAGCATTGAAGGGGGTGACACTGAAGCTTTCTTT.

The J gene is TRBJ2-5, the V gene TRBV24-1, with D maybe TRBD2 (6 bases). Deletions cut 7 bases from V and 5 bases from J, with 22 bases between. CDR1 and CDR2 from the germline V gene are KGHDR and SFDVKD. The CDR3 is 16 residues long. The CDR3 spells CATSPPNAIGRETQYF. DNA of the CDR3: TGTGCCACCAGCCCCCCGAATGCGATAGGGAGGGAGACCCAGTACTTC.

This chain connects TRBV12-3 or TRBV12-4 to TRBJ2-2; either TRBD1 or TRBD2 may fit D (6 bases each). V shed 5 bases and J shed 0 bases, with 16 bases lying between them. CDR3 length: 17 amino acids. In nucleotides, the CDR3 is TGTGCCAGCAGTCAACCGGGGGACATCGCGAACACCGGGGAGCTGTTTTTT. This translates into CASSQPGDIANTGELFF.

This clonotype turned up a few times. This chain joins TRBV6-1 and TRBJ1-2; 8 nucleotides line up with TRBD1. V lost 6 bases, J lost 4 bases, and 7 bases stayed unmatched. This CDR3 spans 14 amino acids. The germline V gene encodes CDR1 MNHNS and CDR2 SASEGT. CDR3 sequence: CASSPDRAGYGYTF. CDR3 sequence (DNA): TGTGCCAGCAGCCCGGACAGGGCAGGCTATGGCTACACCTTC.

The chain links TRBV7-2 to TRBJ1-5, with no clear D. The V gene lost 1 base and the J gene lost 6 bases, with 10 bases spanning the gap. This CDR3 is 14 amino acids long. The germline gives CDR1 SGHTA, CDR2 FQGNSA. This chain's CDR3 is CASSLDQVAQPQHF. The CDR3, as DNA: TGTGCCAGCAGCTTAGATCAGGTTGCTCAGCCCCAGCATTTT. Using reference TRBV7-2 and TRBJ1-5 for the parts outside the CDR3, the full variable domain is GAGVSQSPSNKVTEKGKDVELRCDPISGHTALYWYRQSLGQGLEFLIYFQGNSAPDKSGLPSDRFSAERTGGSVSTLTIQRTQQEDSAVYLCASSLDQVAQPQHFGDGTRLSIL.

A few counts support this clonotype. The chain is built from TRBV28 and TRBJ1-4; D ambiguous. V lost 6 bases to trimming and J lost 14 bases, with 16 bases between them. This CDR3 is 12 amino acids long. Germline V lookup: CDR1 MDHEN, CDR2 SYDVKM. The CDR3 spells CASRRPGGSLFF. The CDR3 DNA sequence: TGTGCCAGCAGGCGGCCGGGTGGCAGTCTGTTTTTT.

In this sample, this clonotype turned up a few times. The chain joins TRBV6-5 to TRBJ2-5; D is ambiguous. The CDR3 loop spans 16 amino acids. The germline V gene has CDR1 MNHEY and CDR2 SVGAGI. The germline V and J ends were trimmed by 0 bases and 0 bases, with 11 bases remaining between them. The CDR3 DNA sequence: TGTGCCAGCAGTTACTCCCCCAGAGTGTACCAAGAGACCCAGTACTTC. Translation gives CASSYSPRVYQETQYF.

To note about this clonotype: A junction boundary mismatches the germline segment, possibly from a read error. This chain joins TRBV12-3 or TRBV12-4 and TRBJ2-6, with 8 bases lining up with TRBD2. The CDR3 contains 16 residues. CDR3 DNA sequence: TGTGCCAGCACCCGGGCGGGGGGCGCGGGGGTCAACGTCCTGACTTTC. It codes for CASTRAGGAGVNVLTF.

The chain couples TRBV5-1 to TRBJ2-3; 13 bases fit TRBD2. Germline V lookup: CDR1 SGHRS, CDR2 YFSETQ. J lost 2 bases, V lost 5 bases, and 5 bases had no gene match. This CDR3 spans 16 amino acids. In nucleotides, the CDR3 is TGCGCCAGCAGATTCGGACTAGCGGGGGACACAGATACGCAGTATTTT. This codes for CASRFGLAGDTDTQYF.

The chain couples TRBV5-1 to TRBJ2-6; D is uncertain. The germline V and J ends were trimmed by 2 bases and 0 bases, with 6 bases remaining between them. Per germline, CDR1 SGHRS and CDR2 YFSETQ. There are 15 residues in the CDR3. The CDR3 sequence: CASSFSVSGANVLTF. DNA of the CDR3: TGCGCCAGCAGCTTTTCTGTCTCTGGGGCCAACGTCCTGACTTTC.

The chain combines TRBV10-3 with TRBJ2-3; maybe TRBD1 (6 bases). CDR1 ENHRY and CDR2 SYGVKD come from the germline V gene. The ends were cut back, 8 bases at V and 0 bases at J, with 12 bases in the middle. CDR3 size: 14 residues. Here the CDR3 DNA reads TGTGCCATCTCCAGGGGAAGGAGCACAGATACGCAGTATTTT. This encodes CAISRGRSTDTQYF.

The sample holds many counts of this clonotype. This chain links TRBV20-1 with TRBJ2-2; 7 bases fit TRBD2. This CDR3 is built from 13 residues. V shed 6 bases, J shed 7 bases, and the junction held 8 bases outside the gene matches. Germline-derived CDR1 and CDR2 are DFQATT and SNEGSKA (reference sequence). The CDR3 DNA follows: TGCAGTGCCGAGATAGGGAGGGGCGGGGAGCTGTTTTTT. Amino acid sequence: CSAEIGRGGELFF.

This chain links TRBV12-5 with TRBJ2-3; D may be TRBD2 (6 bases). CDR1 LGHNT and CDR2 FRNRAP come from the germline V gene. V gave up 5 bases and J gave up 3 bases, with 18 bases separating them. This CDR3 comprises 16 residues. The CDR3 spells CASGDAEGIRTDTQYF. The CDR3 DNA follows: TGTGCTAGTGGTGACGCGGAGGGGATAAGGACAGATACGCAGTATTTT.

In this sample, this clonotype turned up a few times. The chain carries TRBV10-3 and TRBJ1-2; the D gene is possibly TRBD1 (5 bases). This CDR3 has 13 residues. Trimming left V 0 bases short and J 7 bases short, with 9 bases between. Germline V gives CDR1 ENHRY, CDR2 SYGVKD. The CDR3 sequence: CAISESRGFGYTF. Here the CDR3 DNA reads TGTGCCATCAGTGAGTCAAGGGGTTTTGGCTACACCTTC.

The chain recombines TRBV4-1 with TRBJ1-5; 10 bases match TRBD1. In germline, CDR1 is MGHRA, CDR2 YSYEKL. V lost 2 bases, J lost 5 bases, and 6 bases stayed unmatched. CDR3 length: 16 amino acids. The CDR3 coding sequence is TGCGCCAGCAGCCAACCAAGACAGGGGGCCTATCAGCCCCAGCATTTT. This encodes CASSQPRQGAYQPQHF.

The V call is TRBV12-3 or TRBV12-4, the J call TRBJ2-3, with D perhaps matching TRBD1 or TRBD2 (6 bases each). Trimming stripped 6 bases from V and 13 bases from J, with 17 bases between. CDR3 length equals 12 residues. CDR3 residues: CASSLTGGGEYF. CDR3 DNA: TGTGCCAGCAGCCTAACCGGGGGCGGGGAGTATTTT.

The CDR3 nucleotides read TGTGCAGAGGCAACGAACACTGAAGCTTTCTTT. The encoded protein is CAEATNTEAFF. The chain uses TRBV7-9 and TRBJ1-1, with unresolved D. Germline V gene lookup returns CDR1 SEHNR and CDR2 FQNEAQ (reference sequence). This CDR3 is built from 11 residues.

The CDR3: CASSGTGRGPQHF. The CDR3 DNA is TGTGCCAGCAGCGGAACCGGGAGGGGGCCCCAGCATTTT. The chain employs TRBV25-1 and TRBJ1-5; D might be TRBD1 (5 bases). The V end was cut by 6 bases, the J end by 9 bases, with 15 bases between. CDR1 MGHDK and CDR2 SYGVNS come from the germline V gene. CDR3 length: 13 amino acids.

This clonotype was picked up a small number of times. The rearrangement links TRBV3-1 to TRBJ2-2; 7 bases are a match to TRBD1. The CDR3 spans 14 residues. From germline, CDR1 is LGHDT and CDR2 YNNKEL (reference sequence). V lost 5 bases, J lost 2 bases, and 2 bases stayed unmatched. CDR3 sequence reads: CASSWDRNTGELFF. CDR3 DNA sequence: TGTGCCAGCAGCTGGGACAGAAACACCGGGGAGCTGTTTTTT.

In its sample, this clonotype was seen a few times. The rearrangement joins TRBV11-2 to TRBJ2-3; tentative D call: TRBD1 (5 bases). This CDR3 is 15 amino acids long. CDR1 SGHAT and CDR2 FQNNGV come from the germline V gene. V was clipped by 3 bases and J by 5 bases, with 15 bases between them. The CDR3 coding sequence is TGTGCCAGCAGCTTTAGTACAAGGGGAAGAGATACGCAGTATTTT. Amino acid sequence: CASSFSTRGRDTQYF.

This clonotype was seen more than once but under ten times. J is TRBJ2-7 and V is TRBV11-3; 8 bases line up with TRBD1. From germline, CDR1 is SGHNT and CDR2 YENEEA. The CDR3 has 13 residues. The V segment lost 3 bases and the J segment 3 bases; nucleotides outside the gene matches: 1. The CDR3, as DNA: TGTGCCAGCAGCTTCACAGGGGGCTACGAGCAGTACTTC. This gives the protein CASSFTGGYEQYF.

The genes are TRBV24-1 and TRBJ2-2, with a possible D match to TRBD2 (5 bases). This CDR3 has 13 residues. CDR1 is KGHDR and CDR2 is SFDVKD in the germline V gene. The V and J ends lost 9 bases and 7 bases respectively, with 14 bases between them. This CDR3 reads CATRGDGGGELFF. The CDR3 DNA is TGTGCCACCCGGGGAGACGGAGGCGGGGAGCTGTTTTTT.

This chain joins TRBV20-1 and TRBJ2-7; D call uncertain. Between the trimmed V and J ends, which lost 4 bases and 3 bases, there was a span of 4 bases. Germline V gene lookup returns CDR1 DFQATT and CDR2 SNEGSKA (reference sequence). The CDR3 is made up of 10 amino acids. The CDR3 coding sequence is TGCAGTGCTAAGAGCTACGAGCAGTACTTC. Protein: CSAKSYEQYF.

This clonotype was counted only a few times. The genes are TRBV5-1 and TRBJ2-1, with D uncertain. Trimming shortened V by 4 bases and J by 0 bases, and 8 bases separated the two germline ends. This CDR3 comprises 14 residues. Per germline, CDR1 SGHRS and CDR2 YFSETQ. CDR3 bases: TGCGCCAGCAGCCTACTGGGCTCCTACAATGAGCAGTTCTTC. Translated: CASSLLGSYNEQFF.

V and J are TRBV4-1 and TRBJ2-1; D perhaps matches TRBD2 (5 bases). Germline V lookup: CDR1 MGHRA, CDR2 YSYEKL. The CDR3 extends over 14 amino acids. The V and J ends lost 0 bases and 7 bases respectively, with 10 bases between them. CDR3 coding DNA: TGCGCCAGCAGCCAAGAGGTATCGGGGAATGAGCAGTTCTTC. Protein sequence: CASSQEVSGNEQFF.

The chain couples TRBV10-3 to TRBJ1-1, with D possibly TRBD1 on 5 matching bases. The CDR3 spans 16 residues. The germline V gene has CDR1 ENHRY and CDR2 SYGVKD. V lost 6 bases to trimming and J lost 2 bases, with 19 bases between them. The CDR3 spells CAIRGLAGTANTEAFF. The CDR3 bases are TGTGCCATCAGAGGACTAGCAGGGACTGCAAACACTGAAGCTTTCTTT.